This T cell receptor (beta chain) was captured in a study of blood T cell repertoires in COVID-19. About the research overall: Sites across the United States, Italy and Spain contributed samples from acute and convalescent COVID-19. The cDNA or gDNA used as material had been derived from T cells, B-cell-depleted T cells, or PBMCs.

Per the authors' pipeline: Estimates of nucleated cell counts were drawn from the amplification of reference gene primers. Measured with immunoSEQ multiplex PCR; TCRdb has only the in-frame clones, and not every one. The DNA was the basis for D and trimming; V, J and clone size are from that table. The sample has approximately 300,000 clones; around 86% are singletons. This clone was observed once. The CDR3 contains 17 residues. Germline assignment: CDR1 LGHDT and CDR2 YNNKEL (reference sequence). With 4 bases clipped from V and 2 bases from J, the junction kept 7 bases outside the gene matches. This clonotype was sampled from a woman between 50 and 59 years old with acute or convalescent COVID-19. Specimen: peripheral blood. V gene TRBV3-1 (or the pseudogene TRBV3-2) combines with J gene TRBJ2-1, with 11 positions matching TRBD2. CDR3 amino acids: CASSPLAGGLTYNEQFF. The CDR3 nucleotides read TGTGCCAGCAGCCCGCTAGCGGGAGGACTTACCTACAATGAGCAGTTCTTC.